This T cell receptor beta chain was sequenced in a study of shared clonotypes between healthy human individuals. The repertoire was sequenced with immunoSEQ multiplex PCR; TCRdb's copy has only in-frame clones and lacks some. The sample shows some 500,000 clones, roughly 95% of them seen only once. The germline CDR1 and CDR2 sequences are SNHLY and FYNNEI. This CDR3 comprises 13 residues. V lost 7 bases to trimming and J lost 1 base, with 10 bases between them. The V call is TRBV2, the J call TRBJ1-2; D may be TRBD1 (6 bases). Sequencing was done on a sample of naive CD4+ T cells sorted from blood. Subset described: CD45RA+ positively selected. This TCR came from a woman aged 25-40 years in good health. CDR3 coding DNA: TGTGCCAGCATTAAGGACAGTAACTATGGCTACACCTTC. This codes for CASIKDSNYGYTF.